The 4 T cell receptor beta chains presented below share a single source sample, sequenced in a study of cytomegalovirus exposure and HLA in healthy donors. Clones were sequenced by immunoSEQ multiplex PCR, and TCRdb holds only the in-frame ones, with some missing. Of some 64,000 clones in the sample, almost 97% are singletons; the top ten hold 1.2%. The sample taken for sequencing was PBMCs. The receptor source for this set is a woman younger than 35 in good health and CMV-seronegative.

This chain links TRBV28 with TRBJ1-5, with D unresolved. The CDR3 loop spans 11 amino acids. The germline CDR1 and CDR2 sequences are MDHEN and SYDVKM. V dropped 4 bases and J dropped 9 bases, with 7 bases sitting between them. CDR3 nucleotides: TGTGCCAGCAGTTCCCCTATGCCCCAGCATTTT. Encoded protein: CASSSPMPQHF. Full variable domain (missing parts from reference TRBV28 and TRBJ1-5): DVKVTQSSRYLVKRTGEKVFLECVQDMDHENMFWYRQDPGLGLRLIYFSYDVKMKEKGDIPEGYSVSREKKERFSLILESASTNQTSMYLCASSSPMPQHFGDGTRLSIL.

This chain uses TRBV6-6 with TRBJ2-2, with a possible D match to TRBD1 (6 bases). CDR3 size: 16 residues. Germline values: CDR1 MNHNY, CDR2 SVGAGI (reference sequence). The germline V and J ends were trimmed by 6 bases and 3 bases, with 17 bases remaining between them. As DNA, the CDR3 is TGTGCCAGCAGCCCCCAGGGGCCTCGACACACCGGGGAGCTGTTTTTT. This translates into CASSPQGPRHTGELFF.

CDR3 coding DNA: TGCAGCGTTGCGTGGGCGGGCCAAGAGACCCAGTACTTC. As protein: CSVAWAGQETQYF. The chain couples TRBV29-1 to TRBJ2-5, with D possibly TRBD2 on 5 matching bases. The CDR3 loop spans 13 amino acids. CDR1 and CDR2 (germline): SQVTM, ANQGSEA. V shed 4 bases and J shed 1 base, with 10 bases lying between them.

The CDR3 DNA is TGTGCCAGCAGCCGAGACAGGGGTGGCACCGGGGAGCTGTTTTTT. Translated, it gives CASSRDRGGTGELFF. J is TRBJ2-2 and V is TRBV7-2, with TRBD1 matching over 8 bases. In germline, CDR1 is SGHTA, CDR2 FQGNSA. The trim removed 5 bases at V and 4 bases at J, leaving 6 bases unmatched. The CDR3 is 15 amino acids.